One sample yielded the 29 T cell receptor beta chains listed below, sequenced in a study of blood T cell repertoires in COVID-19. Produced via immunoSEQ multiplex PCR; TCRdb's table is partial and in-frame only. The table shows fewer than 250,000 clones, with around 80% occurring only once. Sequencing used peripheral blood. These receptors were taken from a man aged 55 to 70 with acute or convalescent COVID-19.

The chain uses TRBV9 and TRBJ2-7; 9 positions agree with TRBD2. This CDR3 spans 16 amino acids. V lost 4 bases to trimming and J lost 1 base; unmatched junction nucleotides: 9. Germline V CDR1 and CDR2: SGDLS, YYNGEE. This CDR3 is CASSPETSGYSYEQYF. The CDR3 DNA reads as TGTGCCAGCAGCCCGGAGACTAGCGGCTATTCCTACGAGCAGTACTTC.

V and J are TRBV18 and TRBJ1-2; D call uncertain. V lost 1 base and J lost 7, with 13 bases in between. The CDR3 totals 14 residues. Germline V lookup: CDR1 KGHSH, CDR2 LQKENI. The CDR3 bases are TGTGCCAGCTCACCACAGCGGGCCGGAGGTGGCTACACCTTC. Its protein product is CASSPQRAGGGYTF.

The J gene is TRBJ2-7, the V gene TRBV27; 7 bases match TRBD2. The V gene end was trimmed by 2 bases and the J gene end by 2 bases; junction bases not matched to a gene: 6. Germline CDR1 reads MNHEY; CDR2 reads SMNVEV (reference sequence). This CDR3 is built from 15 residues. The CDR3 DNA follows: TGTGCCAGCAGTTTACCTAGCGGATATCCCTACGAGCAGTACTTC. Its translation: CASSLPSGYPYEQYF.

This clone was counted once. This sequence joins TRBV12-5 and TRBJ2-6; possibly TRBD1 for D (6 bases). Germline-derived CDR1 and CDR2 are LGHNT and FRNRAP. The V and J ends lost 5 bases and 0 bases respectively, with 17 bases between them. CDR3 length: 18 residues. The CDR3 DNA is TGTGCTAGTGGTCCCTTTGCGGACAGCCTCTCTGGGGCCAACGTCCTGACTTTC. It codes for CASGPFADSLSGANVLTF.

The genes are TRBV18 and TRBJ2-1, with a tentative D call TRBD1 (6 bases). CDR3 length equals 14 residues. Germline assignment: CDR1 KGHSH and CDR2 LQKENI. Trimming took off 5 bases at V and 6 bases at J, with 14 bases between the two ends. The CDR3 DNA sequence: TGTGCCAGCTCAGTTCTGCAGGGGAGCAATGAGCAGTTCTTC. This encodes CASSVLQGSNEQFF. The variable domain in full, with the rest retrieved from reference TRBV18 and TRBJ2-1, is NAGVMQNPRHLVRRRGQEARLRCSPMKGHSHVYWYRQLPEEGLKFMVYLQKENIIDESGMPKERFSAEFPKEGPSILRIQQVVRGDSAAYFCASSVLQGSNEQFFGPGTRLTVL.

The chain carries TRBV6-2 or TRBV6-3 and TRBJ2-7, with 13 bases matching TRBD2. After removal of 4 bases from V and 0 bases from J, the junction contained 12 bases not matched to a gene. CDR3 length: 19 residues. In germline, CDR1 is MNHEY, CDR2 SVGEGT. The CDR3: CASSSGLAGRYAYSYEQYF. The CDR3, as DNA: TGTGCCAGCAGTTCGGGACTAGCGGGGAGGTACGCCTACTCCTACGAGCAGTACTTC.

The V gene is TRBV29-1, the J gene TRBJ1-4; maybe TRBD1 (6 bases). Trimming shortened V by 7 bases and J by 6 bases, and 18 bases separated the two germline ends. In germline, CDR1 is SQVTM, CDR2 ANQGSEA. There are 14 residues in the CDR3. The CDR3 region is CSGSRGILDEKLFF. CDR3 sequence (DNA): TGCAGCGGATCGAGGGGGATTTTGGATGAAAAACTGTTTTTT.

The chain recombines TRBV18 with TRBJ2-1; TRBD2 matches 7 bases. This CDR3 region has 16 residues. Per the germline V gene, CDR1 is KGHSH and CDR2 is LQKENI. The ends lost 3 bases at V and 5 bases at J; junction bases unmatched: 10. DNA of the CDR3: TGTGCCAGCTCACCGGGAGCGGGAAAGAACGACAATGAGCAGTTCTTC. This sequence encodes CASSPGAGKNDNEQFF.

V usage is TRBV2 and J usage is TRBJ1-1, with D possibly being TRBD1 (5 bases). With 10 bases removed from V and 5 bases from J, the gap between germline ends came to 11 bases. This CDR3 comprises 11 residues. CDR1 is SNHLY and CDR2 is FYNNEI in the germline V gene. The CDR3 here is CANYRQTEAFF. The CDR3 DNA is TGTGCCAACTACCGACAGACTGAAGCTTTCTTT.

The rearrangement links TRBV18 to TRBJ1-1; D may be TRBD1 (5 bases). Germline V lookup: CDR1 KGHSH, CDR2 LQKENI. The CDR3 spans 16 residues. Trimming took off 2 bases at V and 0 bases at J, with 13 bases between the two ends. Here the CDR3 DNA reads TGTGCCAGCTCACCATTTCAGACAGACATGAACACTGAAGCTTTCTTT. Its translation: CASSPFQTDMNTEAFF.

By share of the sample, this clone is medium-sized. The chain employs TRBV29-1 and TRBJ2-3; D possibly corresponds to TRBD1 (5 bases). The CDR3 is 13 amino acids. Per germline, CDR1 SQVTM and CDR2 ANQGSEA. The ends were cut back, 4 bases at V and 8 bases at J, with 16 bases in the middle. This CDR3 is CSVGVAGQGTQYF. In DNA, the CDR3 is TGCAGCGTTGGTGTCGCTGGACAAGGTACGCAGTATTTT.

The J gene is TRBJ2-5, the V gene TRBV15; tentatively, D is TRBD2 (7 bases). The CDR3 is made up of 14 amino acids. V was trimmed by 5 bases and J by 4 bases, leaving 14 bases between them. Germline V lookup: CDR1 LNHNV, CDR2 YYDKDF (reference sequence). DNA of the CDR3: TGTGCCACCAGCCCCGGGGGAGGGGGAGAGACCCAGTACTTC. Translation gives CATSPGGGGETQYF.

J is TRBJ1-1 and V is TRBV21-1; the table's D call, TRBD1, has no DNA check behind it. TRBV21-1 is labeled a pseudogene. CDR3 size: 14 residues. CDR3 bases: TGTGCCAGCATCCTAGACAGGGACAACACTGAAGCTTTCTTT. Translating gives CASILDRDNTEAFF.

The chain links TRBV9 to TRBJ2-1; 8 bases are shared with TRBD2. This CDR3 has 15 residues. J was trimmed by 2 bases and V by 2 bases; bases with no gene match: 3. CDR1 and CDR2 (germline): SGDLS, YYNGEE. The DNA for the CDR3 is TGTGCCAGCAGCGTGCGGGGGGCTACCTACAATGAGCAGTTCTTC. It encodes CASSVRGATYNEQFF.

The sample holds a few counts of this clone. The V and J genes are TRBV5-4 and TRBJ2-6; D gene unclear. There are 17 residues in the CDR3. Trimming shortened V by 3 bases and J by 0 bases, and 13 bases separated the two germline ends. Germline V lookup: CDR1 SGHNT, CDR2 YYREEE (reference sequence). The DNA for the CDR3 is TGTGCCAGCAGCTCCCTGACTGAAAGCTCTGGGGCCAACGTCCTGACTTTC. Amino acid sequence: CASSSLTESSGANVLTF.

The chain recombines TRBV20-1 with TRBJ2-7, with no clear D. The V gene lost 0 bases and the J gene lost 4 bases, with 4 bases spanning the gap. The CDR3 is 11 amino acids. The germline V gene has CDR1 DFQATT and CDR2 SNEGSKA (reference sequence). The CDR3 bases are TGCAGTGCTAGAGACAATTACGAGCAGTACTTC. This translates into CSARDNYEQYF.

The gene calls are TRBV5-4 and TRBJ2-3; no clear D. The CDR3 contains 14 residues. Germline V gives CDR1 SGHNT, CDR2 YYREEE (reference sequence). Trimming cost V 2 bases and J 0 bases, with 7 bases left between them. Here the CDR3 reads CASSLYGSTDTQYF. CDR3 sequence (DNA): TGTGCCAGCAGCTTATACGGGAGCACAGATACGCAGTATTTT.

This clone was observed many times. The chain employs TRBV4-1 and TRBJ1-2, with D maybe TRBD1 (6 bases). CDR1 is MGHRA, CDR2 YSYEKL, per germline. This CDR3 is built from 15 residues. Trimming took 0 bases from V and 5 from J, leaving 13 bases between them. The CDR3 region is CASSQEAGEWYGYTF. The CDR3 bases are TGCGCCAGCAGCCAAGAGGCAGGGGAATGGTATGGCTACACCTTC.

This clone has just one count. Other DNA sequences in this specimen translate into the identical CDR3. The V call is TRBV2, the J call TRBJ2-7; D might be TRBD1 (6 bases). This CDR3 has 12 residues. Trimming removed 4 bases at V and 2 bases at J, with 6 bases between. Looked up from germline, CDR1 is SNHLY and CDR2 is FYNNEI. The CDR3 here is CASSGDTYEQYF. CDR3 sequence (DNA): TGTGCCAGCAGTGGGGACACCTACGAGCAGTACTTC.

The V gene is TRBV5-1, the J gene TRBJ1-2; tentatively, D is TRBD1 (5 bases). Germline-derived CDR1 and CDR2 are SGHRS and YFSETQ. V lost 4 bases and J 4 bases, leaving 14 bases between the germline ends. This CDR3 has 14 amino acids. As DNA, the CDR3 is TGCGCCAGCAGCAGCGGGGGGAACGCCTATGGCTACACCTTC. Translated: CASSSGGNAYGYTF.

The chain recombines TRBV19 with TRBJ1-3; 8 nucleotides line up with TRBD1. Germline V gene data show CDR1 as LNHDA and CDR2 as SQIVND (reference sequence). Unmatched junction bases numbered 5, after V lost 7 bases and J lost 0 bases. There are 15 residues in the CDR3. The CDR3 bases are TGTGCCAGTAACAGGGGGAGCGTCTCTGGAAACACCATATATTTT. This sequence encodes CASNRGSVSGNTIYF.

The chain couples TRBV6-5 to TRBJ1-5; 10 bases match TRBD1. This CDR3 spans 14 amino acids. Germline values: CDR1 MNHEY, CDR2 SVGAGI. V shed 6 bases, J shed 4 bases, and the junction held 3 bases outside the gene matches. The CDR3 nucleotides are TGTGCCAGCAGCGGGACAGGGGAAAATCAGCCCCAGCATTTT. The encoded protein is CASSGTGENQPQHF.

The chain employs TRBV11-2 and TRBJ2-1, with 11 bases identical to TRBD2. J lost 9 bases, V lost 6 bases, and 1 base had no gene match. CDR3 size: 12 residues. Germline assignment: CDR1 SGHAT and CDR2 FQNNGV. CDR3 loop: CASRLAGVEQFF. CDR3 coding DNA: TGTGCCAGCAGACTAGCGGGAGTTGAGCAGTTCTTC.

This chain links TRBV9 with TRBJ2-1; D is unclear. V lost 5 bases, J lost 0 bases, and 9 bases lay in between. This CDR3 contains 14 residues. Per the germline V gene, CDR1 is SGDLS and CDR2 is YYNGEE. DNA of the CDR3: TGTGCCAGCAGTACCTCCGGCTCCTACAATGAGCAGTTCTTC. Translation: CASSTSGSYNEQFF.

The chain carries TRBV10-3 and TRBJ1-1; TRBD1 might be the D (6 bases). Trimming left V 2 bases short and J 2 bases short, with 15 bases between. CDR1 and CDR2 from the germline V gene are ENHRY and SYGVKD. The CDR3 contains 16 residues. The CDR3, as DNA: TGTGCCATCAGTGAGCCTCCGGGGGGCAAAAACACTGAAGCTTTCTTT. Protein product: CAISEPPGGKNTEAFF.

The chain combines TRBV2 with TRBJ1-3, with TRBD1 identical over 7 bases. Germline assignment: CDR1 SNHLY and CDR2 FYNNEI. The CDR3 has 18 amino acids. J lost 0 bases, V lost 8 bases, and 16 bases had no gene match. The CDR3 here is CASSITGQTHSSGNTIYF. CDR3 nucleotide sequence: TGTGCCAGCTCGATCACGGGACAGACTCACAGCTCTGGAAACACCATATATTTT.

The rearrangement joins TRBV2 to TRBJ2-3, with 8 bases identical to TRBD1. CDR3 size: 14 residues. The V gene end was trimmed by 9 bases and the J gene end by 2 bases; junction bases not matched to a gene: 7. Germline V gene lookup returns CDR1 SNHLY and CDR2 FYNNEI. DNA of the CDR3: TGTGCCAGGGCGGGACAGGCCGTCACAGATACGCAGTATTTT. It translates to CARAGQAVTDTQYF.

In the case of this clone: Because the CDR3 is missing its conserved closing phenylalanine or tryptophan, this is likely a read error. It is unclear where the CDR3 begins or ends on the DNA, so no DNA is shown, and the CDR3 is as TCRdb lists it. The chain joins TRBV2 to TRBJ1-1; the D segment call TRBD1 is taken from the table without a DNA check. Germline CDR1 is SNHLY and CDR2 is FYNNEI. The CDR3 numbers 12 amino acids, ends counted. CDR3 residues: CASSEGTGIPPL.

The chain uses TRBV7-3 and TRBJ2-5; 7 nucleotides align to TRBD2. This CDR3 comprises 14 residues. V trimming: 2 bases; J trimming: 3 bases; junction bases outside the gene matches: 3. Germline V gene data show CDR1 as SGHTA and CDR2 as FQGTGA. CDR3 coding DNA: TGTGCCAGCAGCTTACAGGCGGGGGAAGAGACCCAGTACTTC. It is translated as CASSLQAGEETQYF.